The T cell receptor beta chain described here comes from a study of T cell responses to AZD1222 COVID-19 vaccine. Study conclusions and caveats: The donor cohort was predominantly white British with a female majority, and clonal diversity may have been underestimated.

The assay was immunoSEQ multiplex PCR, and TCRdb's table has in-frame clones only and misses some. The data contain over 75,000 clones, around nine tenths of them singletons. V lost 2 bases and J lost 7, with 9 bases in between. The CDR3 is 12 residues long. CDR1 is KGHSH and CDR2 is LQKENI in the germline V gene. Of note for this clone: Its antigen is currently unknown.

The chain combines TRBV18 with TRBJ2-7; the D is unclear. The sample was peripheral blood, taken on day 0 of AZD1222 vaccination. The receptor was isolated from an adult in good health. CDR3 protein: CASSPDPGEQYF. CDR3 sequence (DNA): TGTGCCAGCTCACCAGACCCCGGGGAGCAGTACTTC.